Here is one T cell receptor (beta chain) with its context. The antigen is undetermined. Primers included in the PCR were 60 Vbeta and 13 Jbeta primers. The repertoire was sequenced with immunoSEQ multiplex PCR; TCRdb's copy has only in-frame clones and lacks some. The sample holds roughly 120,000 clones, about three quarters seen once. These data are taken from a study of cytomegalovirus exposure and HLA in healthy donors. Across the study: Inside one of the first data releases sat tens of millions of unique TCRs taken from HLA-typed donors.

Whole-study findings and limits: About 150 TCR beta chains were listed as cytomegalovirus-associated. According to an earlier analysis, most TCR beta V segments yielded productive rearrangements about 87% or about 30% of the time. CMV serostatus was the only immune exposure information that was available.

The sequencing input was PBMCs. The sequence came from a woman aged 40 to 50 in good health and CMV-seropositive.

CDR3 coding DNA: TGCGCCAGCAGCCCTACAGGAAACTCTAATGAAAAACTGTTTTTT. Translating gives CASSPTGNSNEKLFF. The chain joins TRBV4-1 to TRBJ1-4; tentative D call: TRBD1 (5 bases). The CDR3 loop spans 15 amino acids. The V end was cut by 4 bases, the J end by 3 bases, with 12 bases between. Germline CDR1 reads MGHRA; CDR2 reads YSYEKL.